These T cell receptor beta chains were read from a single sample in a study of neoadjuvant anti-PD-1 for oral cavity cancer. Here immunoSEQ multiplex PCR was the method, and the copy in TCRdb shows in-frame clones only, minus some. The profile shows around 31,000 clones, around nine tenths of them singletons. Sequences were derived from PBMCs, sampled before nivolumab (anti-PD-1) treatment. Every receptor here comes from a person aged 35-80 years with oral cavity squamous cell carcinoma. Each CDR3 is given with its conserved first and last residue. A D gene is named only where the DNA matches it firmly. Size tells how often a clone was seen (once, few, many) or the class of an expanded clone, and some rows leave it out.

TRBJ1-4	-	TRBV2	-	TGTGCCAGCATCCAAAGCCCTCCCCTACAGGCAACTAATGAAAAACTGTTTTTT	CASIQSPPLQATNEKLFF
TRBJ2-3	-	TRBV19	-	TGTGCCAGTAGTATAGATACCGGGCCCACTGGCGGGCAGTATTTT	CASSIDTGPTGGQYF
TRBJ1-2	-	TRBV11-2	few	TGTGCCAGCAGCTCAGAGATCTATGGCTACACCTTC	CASSSEIYGYTF
TRBJ2-2	-	TRBV7-8	-	TGTGCCAGCAGCTTAGCGTCTGGGGCGCGGGACACCGGGGAGCTGTTTTTT	CASSLASGARDTGELFF
TRBJ2-7	TRBD1	TRBV5-1	-	TGCGCCAGCAGCAACGGACAGGGGAACTACGAGCAGTACTTC	CASSNGQGNYEQYF
TRBJ2-1	-	TRBV6-6	once	TGTGCCAGCAGTTACTGGGACCGTGACAATGAGCAGTTCTTC	CASSYWDRDNEQFF
TRBJ1-1	-	TRBV5-1	-	TGCGCCAGCAGCGTTACAGGGAACACTGAAGCTTTCTTT	CASSVTGNTEAFF
TRBJ2-3	-	TRBV9	-	TGTGCCAGCAGCGTAGGAACGGGGGGCCGAAGCACAGATACGCAGTATTTT	CASSVGTGGRSTDTQYF
TRBJ1-4	-	TRBV28	-	TGTGCCAGCAGTTTTCCCGGGCGGGGAACTAATGAAAAACTGTTTTTT	CASSFPGRGTNEKLFF
TRBJ2-7	-	TRBV2	-	TGTGCCAGCACAGGACGCTACGAGCAGTACTTC	CASTGRYEQYF
TRBJ1-5	-	TRBV7-2	few	TGTGCCAGCACCAAGGACAGTTATAGCAATCAGCCCCAGCATTTT	CASTKDSYSNQPQHF
TRBJ2-3	TRBD1	TRBV27	-	TGTGCCAGCACTGACAGGGGGCGGTTGGATACGCAGTATTTT	CASTDRGRLDTQYF
TRBJ2-1	TRBD2	TRBV6-6	-	TGTGCCAGCAGTAGCCTTTCCGGGACTAGGTACAATGAGCAGTTCTTC	CASSSLSGTRYNEQFF
TRBJ2-1	TRBD2	TRBV4-1	-	TGCGCCAGCAGCCAAGTCGGACTAGATGAGCAGTTCTTC	CASSQVGLDEQFF
TRBJ2-1	TRBD1	TRBV5-1	-	TGCGCCAGCAGCTTGGTTATTGGCAGGGGGCAAAGACAGTTCTTC	CASSLVIGRGQRQFF
TRBJ2-7	-	TRBV7-2	-	TGTGCCAGCAGCTGGCCGGGACGGGGAACCTACGAGCAGTACTTC	CASSWPGRGTYEQYF
TRBJ2-7	TRBD2	TRBV4-1	-	TGCGCCAGCAGCCAACGGCTAGCGGGGGGGTACGAGCAGTACTTC	CASSQRLAGGYEQYF
TRBJ1-2	-	TRBV10-3	once	TGTGCCATCAGTAGAACAGGTGATCGTGGCTACACCTTC	CAISRTGDRGYTF
TRBJ2-3	-	TRBV19	-	TGTGCCAGTAGTATAGAGGGCTCAGATACGCAGTATTTT	CASSIEGSDTQYF
TRBJ1-1	-	TRBV28	once	TGTGCCAGCAGTTTAAGGGTGGGCAGGGTTCCTGAAGCTTTCTTT	CASSLRVGRVPEAFF
TRBJ1-3	-	TRBV25-1	-	TGTGCCAGCCCGGGGATTCTGGGCGCATTAAACACCATATATTTT	CASPGILGALNTIYF
TRBJ1-2	-	TRBV7-9	-	TGTGCCAGCAGCTTGTCCCAACAGGGTGACGGCTACACCTTC	CASSLSQQGDGYTF
TRBJ2-3	-	TRBV7-2	-	TGTGCCAGCAGCTTAGCGGGGGGCCGCACAGATACGCAGTATTTT	CASSLAGGRTDTQYF
TRBJ1-1	TRBD1	TRBV7-8	-	TGTGCCAGCAGCGATTTTCCAGGGGGCAAAAACACTGAAGCTTTCTTT	CASSDFPGGKNTEAFF
TRBJ1-1	-	TRBV7-9	-	TGTGCCAGCAGCTTAGGCCCAGTGATTAACACTGAAGCTTTCTTT	CASSLGPVINTEAFF
TRBJ2-7	-	TRBV7-2	-	TGTGCCAGCAGCTTAGATGACAGTGGGGGTCGTGAGCAGTACTTC	CASSLDDSGGREQYF
TRBJ1-5	TRBD1	TRBV30	-	TGTGCCTTCGACAGGGGTAGCAATCAGCCCCAGCATTTT	CAFDRGSNQPQHF
TRBJ2-1	TRBD1	TRBV7-9	-	TGTGCCAGCAGCTTAGCGGGCGACAGGGGCTCCTACAATGAGCAGTTCTTC	CASSLAGDRGSYNEQFF
TRBJ1-1	-	TRBV7-3	-	TGTGCCAGCAGCCCGCTAGGGGGGGTGAACACTGAAGCTTTCTTT	CASSPLGGVNTEAFF
TRBJ1-5	-	TRBV5-5	-	TGTGCCAGCAGCGCAGGGACGTCTGGTAGCAATCAGCCCCAGCATTTT	CASSAGTSGSNQPQHF
TRBJ1-2	-	TRBV5-1	-	TGCGCCAGCAGCTTGGCCCCTTCCCGCGGGGGGCGAAATCACTATGGCTACACCTTC	CASSLAPSRGGRNHYGYTF